This T cell receptor (beta chain) was identified during a study of blood T cell repertoires in COVID-19. Clones were read by immunoSEQ multiplex PCR, and TCRdb kept only the in-frame ones, dropping some. Of about 310,000 clones listed, around 91% are singletons. Germline CDR1 reads LNHDA; CDR2 reads SQIVND (reference sequence). Trimming took 6 bases from V and 7 from J; bases not matched to a gene: 24. The CDR3 has 20 residues. This receptor was identified in a middle-aged woman who had recovered from COVID-19. Sequencing was done on a sample of PBMCs or T cells enriched from blood (not recorded which). The J gene is TRBJ2-1, the V gene TRBV19; 10 nucleotides line up with TRBD2. The CDR3 loop reads CASRRLIRGGGTSGNNEQFF. The CDR3 coding sequence is TGTGCCAGTAGGCGCCTTATCCGAGGAGGTGGAACTAGCGGGAATAATGAGCAGTTCTTC.